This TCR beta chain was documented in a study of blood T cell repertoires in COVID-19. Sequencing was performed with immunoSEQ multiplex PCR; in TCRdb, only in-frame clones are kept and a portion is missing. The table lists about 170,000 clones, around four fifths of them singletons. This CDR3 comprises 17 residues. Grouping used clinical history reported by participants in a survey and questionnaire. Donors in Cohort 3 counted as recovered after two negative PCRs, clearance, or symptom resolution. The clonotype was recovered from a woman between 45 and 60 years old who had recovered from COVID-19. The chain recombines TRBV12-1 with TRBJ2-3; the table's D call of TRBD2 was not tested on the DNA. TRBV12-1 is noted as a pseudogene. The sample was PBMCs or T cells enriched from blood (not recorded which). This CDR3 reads CASSGLLLAGGTDTQYF. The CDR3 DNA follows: TGTGCCAGCAGCGGCCTTCTACTAGCGGGCGGCACAGATACGCAGTATTTT.